The clone carrying this T cell receptor (beta chain) came up once. The antigen remains unidentified. The sample belongs to a study of radiotherapy plus CTLA-4 blockade in lung cancer. In the study overall: Objective response was observed in around a sixth of patients, and disease control in just over 30%.

The CDR3 length is 16 residues. The ends were cut back, 7 bases at V and 2 bases at J, with 21 bases in the middle. The germline V gene has CDR1 MNHNY and CDR2 SVGAGI (reference sequence). Using immunoSEQ multiplex PCR, the repertoire was profiled, and TCRdb retains in-frame clones only, with some absent. The sample yields about 49,000 clones, approximately 84% seen once. General observations from the study: TCR clones of tumor origin grew in blood after radiotherapy plus ipilimumab.

Sequencing used peripheral blood, obtained from a patient treated with radiotherapy plus ipilimumab. The chain recombines TRBV6-6 with TRBJ2-7; D call uncertain. The sequence was obtained from a human donor with non-small cell lung cancer whose response to radiotherapy plus ipilimumab could not be evaluated. The CDR3 region is CASTLARENFAYEQYF. CDR3 nucleotide sequence: TGTGCCAGCACCTTAGCCAGAGAAAACTTTGCCTACGAGCAGTACTTC.